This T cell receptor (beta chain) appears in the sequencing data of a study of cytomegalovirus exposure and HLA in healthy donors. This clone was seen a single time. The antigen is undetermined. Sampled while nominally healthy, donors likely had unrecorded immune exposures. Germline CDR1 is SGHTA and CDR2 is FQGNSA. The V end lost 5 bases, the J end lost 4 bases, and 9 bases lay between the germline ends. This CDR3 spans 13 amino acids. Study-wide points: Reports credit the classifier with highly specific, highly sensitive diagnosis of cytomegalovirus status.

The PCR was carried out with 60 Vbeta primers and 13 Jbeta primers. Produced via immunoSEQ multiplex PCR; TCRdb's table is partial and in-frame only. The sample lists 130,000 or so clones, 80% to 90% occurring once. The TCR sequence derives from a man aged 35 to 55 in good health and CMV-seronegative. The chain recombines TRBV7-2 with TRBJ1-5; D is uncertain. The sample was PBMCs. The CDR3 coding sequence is TGTGCCAGCAGCCGAAACAAAAATCAGCCCCAGCATTTT. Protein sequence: CASSRNKNQPQHF.